The 25 T cell receptor beta chains listed next were all sequenced from one sample in a study of T cells in Graves' hyperthyroidism and ophthalmopathy. It was RNA transcripts that yielded the amplified TCR beta CDR3 regions. A set of HTBI primers served as the primers for a first-round RT-PCR of the TCR CDR3. A single record per CDR3 protein comes from TCRdb applying MiXCR to the multiplex PCR reads. The data show 350,000 or so distinct CDR3 sequences, with 21% seen just once and under 55% held by the top ten. Sequenced material: blood. The receptors were sampled from a woman aged 45-59 years with Graves' hyperthyroidism.

The chain combines TRBV20-1 with TRBJ2-5; 8 bases map to TRBD2. Germline V CDR1 and CDR2: DFQATT, SNEGSKA (reference sequence). The CDR3 spans 14 residues. V was pared by 5 bases and J by 5 bases, with 10 bases of the junction left unmatched. For the CDR3, the DNA is TGCAGTGCTGGGGTTAGCGGGATAGTTGAGACCCAGTACTTC. Translated, it gives CSAGVSGIVETQYF.

This clonotype occurred many times. The CDR3 DNA reads as TGCAGTGCTTCTTTCGGGGGGAACACTGAAGCTTTCTTT. Translating gives CSASFGGNTEAFF. The chain links TRBV20-1 to TRBJ1-1; TRBD1 might be the D (5 bases). In germline, CDR1 is DFQATT, CDR2 SNEGSKA (reference sequence). Trimming cost V 5 bases and J 1 base, with 11 bases left between them. This CDR3 has 13 amino acids.

At least ten counts were recorded for this clonotype. This chain's CDR3 is CASSAFNGYTF. In nucleotides, the CDR3 is TGTGCCAGCAGCGCCTTTAATGGCTACACCTTC. The chain is built from TRBV9 and TRBJ1-2; D is unclear. Trimming stripped 3 bases from V and 6 bases from J, with 6 bases between. The CDR3 contains 11 residues. Looked up from germline, CDR1 is SGDLS and CDR2 is YYNGEE.

The chain joins TRBV27 to TRBJ1-2; D not certain. Germline V gives CDR1 MNHEY, CDR2 SMNVEV (reference sequence). V dropped 4 bases and J dropped 6 bases, with 18 bases sitting between them. The CDR3 totals 15 residues. The CDR3 here is CASSSTGRFGDGYTF. CDR3 in DNA: TGTGCCAGCAGTTCAACGGGCAGATTCGGGGATGGCTACACCTTC.

There are many counts of this clonotype. The chain combines TRBV20-1 with TRBJ1-2; a weak D match, TRBD1 (5 bases). Trimming left V 6 bases short and J 0 bases short, with 14 bases between. The CDR3 consists of 14 residues. Germline V gives CDR1 DFQATT, CDR2 SNEGSKA (reference sequence). CDR3 in amino acids: CSAQRGVTNYGYTF. As DNA, the CDR3 is TGCAGTGCCCAACGAGGGGTTACTAACTATGGCTACACCTTC.

This clonotype was seen many times. This chain uses TRBV12-3 or TRBV12-4 with TRBJ2-7, with 7 bases that match TRBD1. The length of the CDR3 is 14 residues. Trimming took 7 bases from V and 3 from J; bases not matched to a gene: 9. DNA for the CDR3: TGTGCCAGCACGAGGAACGGACAGGTCTACGAGCAGTACTTC. Amino acid sequence: CASTRNGQVYEQYF.

This clonotype has just a few counts. This chain uses TRBV20-1 with TRBJ1-3; a possible D gene is TRBD1 (5 bases). Germline lookup yields CDR1 DFQATT and CDR2 SNEGSKA (reference sequence). The CDR3 runs 15 residues. V shed 3 bases and J shed 3 bases, with 15 bases lying between them. In DNA form, the CDR3 reads TGCAGTGCTAGCGGGGACTCGACCTTTGGAAACACCATATATTTT. Its translation: CSASGDSTFGNTIYF.

This clonotype appeared a few times. The chain carries TRBV7-9 and TRBJ2-5; 8 bases are shared with TRBD1. V gave up 9 bases and J gave up 6 bases; unmatched junction bases: 15. The germline gives CDR1 SEHNR, CDR2 FQNEAQ (reference sequence). This CDR3 has 15 residues. The CDR3 spells CASSPAGQVLKTQYF. As DNA, the CDR3 is TGTGCCAGTAGCCCTGCGGGACAGGTGCTAAAGACCCAGTACTTC.

The CDR3 DNA reads as TGTGCCAGCAGCCAACGGCGACTGGCTCACTACAATGAGCAGTTCTTC. Protein sequence: CASSQRRLAHYNEQFF. V is TRBV14 and J is TRBJ2-1; D not resolved. V was cut by 2 bases and J by 3 bases, with 14 bases left in between. The germline V gene encodes CDR1 SGHDN and CDR2 FVKESK. The CDR3 covers 16 residues.

CDR3 sequence (DNA): TGTGCCAGCAGTACAATAGCGGGAGCCGGCACAGATACGCAGTATTTT. Translation: CASSTIAGAGTDTQYF. The genes are TRBV14 and TRBJ2-3; 9 bases are shared with TRBD2. V was pared by 6 bases and J by 1 base, with 8 bases of the junction left unmatched. The germline V gene encodes CDR1 SGHDN and CDR2 FVKESK. The CDR3 loop spans 16 amino acids.

In its sample, this clonotype was seen many times. This chain uses TRBV20-1 with TRBJ1-5; perhaps TRBD1 as D (6 bases). The CDR3 is 15 amino acids. The V gene's germline CDR1 is DFQATT and CDR2 SNEGSKA (reference sequence). Between the trimmed V and J ends, which lost 4 bases and 0 bases, there was a span of 13 bases. DNA of the CDR3: TGCAGTGCTATAGAATCAGGGGATAGCAATCAGCCCCAGCATTTT. This gives the protein CSAIESGDSNQPQHF.

V gene TRBV6-1 combines with J gene TRBJ2-7; 8 bases are shared with TRBD1. The CDR3 is made up of 16 amino acids. With V trimmed by 6 bases and J by 6 bases, 16 bases remained unmatched. The germline V gene encodes CDR1 MNHNS and CDR2 SASEGT. Here the CDR3 reads CASSRRSNQGAREQYF. CDR3 DNA sequence: TGTGCCAGCAGCCGAAGGTCTAATCAGGGGGCGCGCGAGCAGTACTTC.

This clonotype was found many times. The chain is built from TRBV30 and TRBJ1-2; D is undetermined. The CDR3 runs to 10 residues. Germline V gene data show CDR1 as GTSNPN and CDR2 as SVGIG (reference sequence). V lost 5 bases and J lost 8, with 9 bases in between. The CDR3 region has the DNA TGTGCCTGGCTCAGGTCGGGCTACACCTTC. Its protein product is CAWLRSGYTF.

There are many counts of this clonotype. The V and J genes are TRBV6-1 and TRBJ1-4; TRBD1 aligns across 7 bases. CDR3 size: 17 residues. Germline V gene data show CDR1 as MNHNS and CDR2 as SASEGT. The V and J ends lost 5 bases and 4 bases, in that order; junction bases with no gene match: 13. The CDR3 nucleotides read TGTGCCAGCAGTTCCACCCGGGACAGCTGGTTTAATGAAAAACTGTTTTTT. Protein product: CASSSTRDSWFNEKLFF.

This clonotype appeared many times. The chain uses TRBV3-1 and TRBJ2-7; 7 bases are shared with TRBD1. J was trimmed by 4 bases and V by 4 bases; bases with no gene match: 4. The CDR3 has 13 residues. Germline-derived CDR1 and CDR2 are LGHDT and YNNKEL (reference sequence). The CDR3 sequence is CASSRGRGYEQYF. The CDR3 nucleotides are TGTGCCAGCAGCCGGGGCAGGGGGTACGAGCAGTACTTC.

This clonotype has only a few counts. This sequence joins TRBV5-5 and TRBJ2-4, with 8 bases fitting TRBD1. The CDR3 runs 14 residues. Germline V gives CDR1 SGHKS, CDR2 YYEKEE (reference sequence). The V gene end was trimmed by 0 bases and the J gene end by 9 bases; junction bases not matched to a gene: 5. CDR3 DNA: TGTGCCAGCAGCTTGGACAGGGGGAACATCATTCAGTACTTC. Its protein is CASSLDRGNIIQYF.

At least ten counts were recorded for this clonotype. The chain employs TRBV27 and TRBJ2-1; TRBD2 aligns across 16 bases. Trimming at V came to 6 bases and at J to 4 bases, leaving 12 bases not matched to a gene. CDR3 length equals 19 residues. CDR1 and CDR2 from the germline V gene are MNHEY and SMNVEV (reference sequence). The CDR3 region has the DNA TGTGCCAGCAGGACGGGACTAGCGGGAGGGGGGGGTTGGTACAATGAGCAGTTCTTC. Encoded protein: CASRTGLAGGGGWYNEQFF.

For this clonotype: At one end, the junction sequence differs from germline, possibly due to a read error. The CDR3 region is CASSRGMQKDTRYF. Here the CDR3 DNA reads TGTGCCAGCAGTCGCGGGATGCAGAAAGATACGCGGTATTTT. The chain joins TRBV6-2 or TRBV6-3 to TRBJ2-3; D might be TRBD2 (6 bases). The CDR3 length is 14 residues. Germline values: CDR1 MNHEY, CDR2 SVGEGT.

CDR3: CASSQVSSEQFF. The CDR3 DNA follows: TGTGCCAGCAGCCAAGTCAGCAGTGAGCAGTTCTTC. The chain is built from TRBV14 and TRBJ2-1; no clear D gene. The CDR3 runs 12 residues. Germline CDR1 SGHDN, CDR2 FVKESK. V lost 1 base, J lost 9 bases, and 7 bases lay in between.

This clonotype was counted ten times or more. The chain is built from TRBV6-1 and TRBJ2-7; the D gene is possibly TRBD1 (6 bases). CDR3 length: 12 residues. The V gene's germline CDR1 is MNHNS and CDR2 SASEGT. V gave up 6 bases and J gave up 4 bases, with 10 bases separating them. The CDR3 loop is CASSPTGYEQYF. For the CDR3, the DNA is TGTGCCAGCAGCCCAACAGGGTACGAGCAGTACTTC.

This clonotype was counted ten times or more. The chain couples TRBV5-1 to TRBJ1-1, with no clear D. V was shortened by 4 bases and J by 0 bases, with 16 bases between the two germline ends. From germline, CDR1 is SGHRS and CDR2 YFSETQ. The CDR3 is 16 residues long. CDR3 residues: CASSRGQVFMNTEAFF. The CDR3 DNA is TGCGCCAGCAGCCGTGGGCAGGTCTTCATGAACACTGAAGCTTTCTTT.

The rearrangement joins TRBV5-6 to TRBJ1-1; 12 bases match TRBD1. Germline lookup yields CDR1 SGHDT and CDR2 YYEEEE. The CDR3 is 17 residues long. Trimming cost V 1 base and J 3 bases; bases outside gene matches: 7. The CDR3 spells CASSLPGTGGAYTEAFF. CDR3 in DNA: TGTGCCAGCAGCTTGCCCGGGACAGGGGGCGCCTACACTGAAGCTTTCTTT.

This clonotype has at least ten counts. This chain connects TRBV5-5 to TRBJ2-2, with 11 bases identical to TRBD1. Looked up from germline, CDR1 is SGHKS and CDR2 is YYEKEE (reference sequence). The CDR3 has 14 amino acids. V gave up 4 bases and J gave up 7 bases; unmatched junction bases: 3. The CDR3 DNA is TGTGCCAGCAGCATGGGACAGGGGGACGGGGAGCTGTTTTTT. Amino acid sequence: CASSMGQGDGELFF. The full variable domain, its missing parts supplied by reference TRBV5-5 and TRBJ2-2, is DAGVTQSPTHLIKTRGQQVTLRCSPISGHKSVSWYQQVLGQGPQFIFQYYEKEERGRGNFPDRFSARQFPNYSSELNVNALLLGDSALYLCASSMGQGDGELFFGEGSRLTVL.

This chain joins TRBV6-2 or TRBV6-3 and TRBJ2-5; D gene ambiguous. V lost 2 bases to trimming and J lost 5 bases, with 9 bases between them. Germline loops: CDR1 MNHEY, CDR2 SVGEGT. This CDR3 contains 13 residues. The CDR3 region is CASSYGRGETQYF. Here the CDR3 DNA reads TGTGCCAGCAGTTACGGGCGAGGTGAGACCCAGTACTTC.

Comment on this clonotype: At one end the junction does not follow the germline gene, possibly because of a read error. The chain employs TRBV12-5 and TRBJ2-2, with D perhaps matching TRBD2 (5 bases). Germline V gives CDR1 LGHNT, CDR2 FRNRAP. The CDR3 has 14 residues. CDR3 sequence reads: CASGLGTNTGKLFF. In DNA, the CDR3 is TGTGCTAGTGGTTTGGGGACGAACACCGGGAAGCTGTTTTTT.